The entry below describes one TCR beta chain. One junction end does not reproduce the germline sequence, and a read error may be involved. This record comes from a study of shared clonotypes between healthy human individuals. The data were produced by immunoSEQ multiplex PCR, yet TCRdb's version contains in-frame clones alone and is incomplete. The sample shows roughly 1 million clones, roughly 80% of them seen only once. There are 17 residues in the CDR3. Germline V gives CDR1 SGHDT, CDR2 YYEEEE. Sequenced sample: memory CD4+ T cells sorted from blood. Subset indicated: CD45RA-negative fraction. The rearrangement joins TRBV5-6 to TRBJ2-3, with 7 bases aligning to TRBD1. This sequence was found in a man aged 18 to 30 in good health. In nucleotides, the CDR3 is TGTGCCAGCACCTTGACCTGGGACAGCGCCTCCACAGATACGCAGTATTTT. This sequence encodes CASTLTWDSASTDTQYF.